This TCR beta chain was identified in a study of metastatic and nonmetastatic thyroid tumors. Overall study: Thyroid patients, malignant and benign, had repertoires compared across blood and tumor or nodule tissue.

Original handling: Clinicopathological groups of papillary thyroid cancer showed CDR3 differences that were used to build a distant-metastasis classifier. TCRdb reprocessed the PCR reads via MiXCR. TCRdb's processing, not the study's, gives the V and J calls here. The table shows about 20,000 clones, with about 20% occurring only once. The CDR3 is made up of 13 amino acids. Losses at the gene ends were 5 bases for V and 8 bases for J; bases not matched to a gene: 8. Germline CDR1 DFQATT, CDR2 SNEGSKA (reference sequence). The entire patient cohort was treatment-naive prior to thyroid surgery. The chain uses TRBV20-1 and TRBJ1-2; TRBD1 agrees at 10 bases. Sample: blood. This TCR came from a female donor with papillary thyroid cancer or a benign thyroid nodule (not recorded which). Some clones in this sample may be carry-over from other donors' samples. In DNA form, the CDR3 reads TGCAGTGCTTCAGGGACAGGGGCGGGCGGCTACACCTTC. As protein: CSASGTGAGGYTF.